These 7 T cell receptor beta chains came from one sample sequenced in a study of T cell changes during pregnancy in multiple sclerosis. Profiling relied on immunoSEQ multiplex PCR, and the TCRdb table lists in-frame clones only, not all of them. The table shows roughly 100,000 clones, with around 90% occurring only once. The sequencing used peripheral blood, collected before pregnancy. Receptors originate from a female donor with multiple sclerosis, enrolled in a pregnancy study.

This chain connects TRBV5-4 to TRBJ1-3; D ambiguous. Germline V gene data show CDR1 as SGHNT and CDR2 as YYREEE (reference sequence). The germline V and J ends were trimmed by 6 bases and 4 bases, with 5 bases remaining between them. CDR3 length: 11 amino acids. As DNA, the CDR3 is TGTGCCAGCACCCAGGGAAACACCATATATTTT. It encodes CASTQGNTIYF. Based on the CDR3 plus reference TRBV5-4 and TRBJ1-3, the full variable domain is ETGVTQSPTHLIKTRGQQVTLRCSSQSGHNTVSWYQQALGQGPQFIFQYYREEENGRGNFPPRFSGLQFPNYSSELNVNALELDDSALYLCASTQGNTIYFGEGSWLTVV.

The chain uses TRBV6-6 and TRBJ2-1; 11 bases agree with TRBD1. Trimming removed 3 bases from V and 5 bases from J; junction bases left unmatched: 6. Germline assignment: CDR1 MNHNY and CDR2 SVGAGI (reference sequence). The CDR3 length is 16 residues. The CDR3: CASSYKGTGGNNEQFF. CDR3 DNA: TGTGCCAGCAGTTATAAAGGGACAGGGGGAAACAATGAGCAGTTCTTC.

The chain recombines TRBV28 with TRBJ1-5; 8 bases map to TRBD1. This CDR3 has 16 residues. Per germline, CDR1 MDHEN and CDR2 SYDVKM. The J segment lost 1 base and the V segment lost 6 bases, leaving 8 bases of the junction unmatched. CDR3: CASRSGQGRSNQPQHF. The CDR3 DNA reads TGTGCCAGCAGATCTGGACAGGGCAGGAGCAATCAGCCCCAGCATTTT. The whole variable domain, remainder taken from reference TRBV28 and TRBJ1-5, is DVKVTQSSRYLVKRTGEKVFLECVQDMDHENMFWYRQDPGLGLRLIYFSYDVKMKEKGDIPEGYSVSREKKERFSLILESASTNQTSMYLCASRSGQGRSNQPQHFGDGTRLSIL.

This clone appeared a single time. V is TRBV7-2 and J is TRBJ1-2; 7 bases are shared with TRBD1. J lost 4 bases, V lost 5 bases, and 10 bases had no gene match. Germline V gene sequence: CDR1 SGHTA, CDR2 FQGNSA. This CDR3 has 15 residues. DNA for the CDR3: TGTGCCAGCAGCATCCGGGACAGAGCTCGCTATGGCTACACCTTC. It encodes CASSIRDRARYGYTF.

This chain connects TRBV10-3 to TRBJ1-5; 8 bases are shared with TRBD1. With 8 bases clipped from V and 7 bases from J, the junction kept 4 bases outside the gene matches. This CDR3 contains 12 residues. Germline CDR1 ENHRY, CDR2 SYGVKD. For the CDR3, the DNA is TGTGCCATCGGACAGGGCGGACAGCCCCAGCATTTT. It translates to CAIGQGGQPQHF.

The chain couples TRBV11-3 to TRBJ1-6, with 7 bases identical to TRBD1. The V and J ends lost 4 bases and 0 bases, in that order; junction bases with no gene match: 3. This CDR3 is built from 16 residues. Germline-derived CDR1 and CDR2 are SGHNT and YENEEA. The CDR3 loop is CASSSRQGSYNSPLHF. The CDR3 region has the DNA TGTGCCAGCAGCTCTCGACAGGGCTCCTATAATTCACCCCTCCACTTT.

This clone was observed a few times. The gene calls are TRBV5-1 and TRBJ1-1; D is undetermined. Germline-derived CDR1 and CDR2 are SGHRS and YFSETQ. The CDR3 sequence is 11 residues long. With 1 base removed from V and 7 bases from J, the gap between germline ends came to 5 bases. Here the CDR3 DNA reads TGCGCCAGCAGCTTGACAGATGAAGCTTTCTTT. Translated: CASSLTDEAFF.